These T cell receptor beta chains were read from a single sample in a study of shared clonotypes between healthy human individuals. Libraries were prepared by immunoSEQ multiplex PCR; TCRdb keeps only in-frame clonotypes and omits some of them. The sample has approximately 2.3 million clones, 90% to 95% seen once. The source material was naive CD4+ T cells from PBMCs. The receptor set was obtained from a man aged 18 to 30 in good health. Some clones in this sample may be carry-over from other donors' samples. The CDR3 runs from the conserved cysteine through the conserved F or W. A D gene is named only where the DNA matches it firmly. Only part of the rows carry a size: once, few, many, or a class if the clone is expanded.

clone_size: .; d_call: TRBD1; v_call: TRBV11-2; j_call: TRBJ2-7; cdr3_nt: TGTGCCAGCAGCTTAGAGGGACAGGCCCTCTACGAGCAGTACTTC; cdr3_aa: CASSLEGQALYEQYF
clone_size: .; d_call: TRBD1; v_call: TRBV7-2; j_call: TRBJ1-5; cdr3_nt: TGTGCCAGCAGCAGCCGGGACAGGGCGTCAGGCCAGCATTTT; cdr3_aa: CASSSRDRASGQHF
clone_size: once; d_call: .; v_call: TRBV29-1; j_call: TRBJ1-2; cdr3_nt: TGCAGCACCCCGGGGCCCATCGATCAGCGGGGCTACACCTTC; cdr3_aa: CSTPGPIDQRGYTF
clone_size: .; d_call: .; v_call: TRBV11-2; j_call: TRBJ1-5; cdr3_nt: TGTGCCAGCAGCTTAGACAGGGAGGACCAGCCCCAGCATTTT; cdr3_aa: CASSLDREDQPQHF
clone_size: .; d_call: .; v_call: TRBV7-9; j_call: TRBJ1-1; cdr3_nt: TGTGCCAGCAGCTTTCAGTCCACTGAAGCTTTCTTT; cdr3_aa: CASSFQSTEAFF
clone_size: .; d_call: TRBD2; v_call: TRBV5-4; j_call: TRBJ2-3; cdr3_nt: TGTGCCAGCAGCTTTCGAGAGACTAGCGGGGGTCTGAGTACGCAGTATTTT; cdr3_aa: CASSFRETSGGLSTQYF
clone_size: .; d_call: TRBD1; v_call: TRBV18; j_call: TRBJ1-1; cdr3_nt: TGTGCCAGCTCACCACCGACAGGGGGGAACACTGAAGCTTTCTTT; cdr3_aa: CASSPPTGGNTEAFF
clone_size: .; d_call: TRBD2; v_call: TRBV18; j_call: TRBJ2-1; cdr3_nt: TGTGCCAGCTCACCACCAGGGGCGGGAGGTAACAATGAGCAGTTCTTC; cdr3_aa: CASSPPGAGGNNEQFF
clone_size: .; d_call: .; v_call: TRBV4-3; j_call: TRBJ1-1; cdr3_nt: TGCGCCAGCAGCCAAGGCGCAGGGCGGAGAGGCACTGAAGCTTTCTTT; cdr3_aa: CASSQGAGRRGTEAFF
clone_size: .; d_call: TRBD1; v_call: TRBV7-9; j_call: TRBJ1-1; cdr3_nt: TGTGCCAGCAGCCCCCCCGGGACAGGGATTTTTGTTGAAGCTTTCTTT; cdr3_aa: CASSPPGTGIFVEAFF
clone_size: .; d_call: .; v_call: TRBV11-1; j_call: TRBJ2-1; cdr3_nt: TGTGCCAGCAGCCGATCTCGGGTAAGCTCCTACAATGAGCAGTTCTTC; cdr3_aa: CASSRSRVSSYNEQFF
clone_size: .; d_call: .; v_call: TRBV11-3; j_call: TRBJ2-1; cdr3_nt: TGTGCCAGCAGCTTAGGTGGAACCTCCTACAATGAGCAGTTCTTC; cdr3_aa: CASSLGGTSYNEQFF
clone_size: .; d_call: TRBD2; v_call: TRBV10-3; j_call: TRBJ2-1; cdr3_nt: TGTGCCATCAATGGTAAGGCTAGCGGGTACAATGAGCAGTTCTTC; cdr3_aa: CAINGKASGYNEQFF
clone_size: few; d_call: TRBD1; v_call: TRBV9; j_call: TRBJ2-2; cdr3_nt: TGTGCCAGCAGCCCAATGCAGGGGGCTGGGGAGCTGTTTTTT; cdr3_aa: CASSPMQGAGELFF
clone_size: .; d_call: .; v_call: TRBV5-6; j_call: TRBJ1-2; cdr3_nt: TGTGCCAGCAGCTTCGGCCCGAACATTAACTATGGCTACACCTTC; cdr3_aa: CASSFGPNINYGYTF